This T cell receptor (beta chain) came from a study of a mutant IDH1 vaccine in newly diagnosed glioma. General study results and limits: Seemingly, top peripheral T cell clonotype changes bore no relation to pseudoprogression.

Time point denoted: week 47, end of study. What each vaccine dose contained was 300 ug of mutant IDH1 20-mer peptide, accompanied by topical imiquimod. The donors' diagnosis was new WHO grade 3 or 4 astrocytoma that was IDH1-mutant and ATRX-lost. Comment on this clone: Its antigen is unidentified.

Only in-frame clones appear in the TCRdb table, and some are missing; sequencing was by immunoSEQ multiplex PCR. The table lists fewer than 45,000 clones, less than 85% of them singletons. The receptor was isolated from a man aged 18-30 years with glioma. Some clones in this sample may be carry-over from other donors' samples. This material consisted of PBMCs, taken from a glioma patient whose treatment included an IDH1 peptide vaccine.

CDR3 protein: CASGLVGETQYF. CDR3 in DNA: TGCGCCAGCGGGCTCGTGGGAGAGACCCAGTACTTC. The chain carries TRBV5-1 and TRBJ2-5; D remains unclear. Germline V gene lookup returns CDR1 SGHRS and CDR2 YFSETQ. The length of the CDR3 is 12 residues. V lost 7 bases to trimming and J lost 4 bases, with 11 bases between them.